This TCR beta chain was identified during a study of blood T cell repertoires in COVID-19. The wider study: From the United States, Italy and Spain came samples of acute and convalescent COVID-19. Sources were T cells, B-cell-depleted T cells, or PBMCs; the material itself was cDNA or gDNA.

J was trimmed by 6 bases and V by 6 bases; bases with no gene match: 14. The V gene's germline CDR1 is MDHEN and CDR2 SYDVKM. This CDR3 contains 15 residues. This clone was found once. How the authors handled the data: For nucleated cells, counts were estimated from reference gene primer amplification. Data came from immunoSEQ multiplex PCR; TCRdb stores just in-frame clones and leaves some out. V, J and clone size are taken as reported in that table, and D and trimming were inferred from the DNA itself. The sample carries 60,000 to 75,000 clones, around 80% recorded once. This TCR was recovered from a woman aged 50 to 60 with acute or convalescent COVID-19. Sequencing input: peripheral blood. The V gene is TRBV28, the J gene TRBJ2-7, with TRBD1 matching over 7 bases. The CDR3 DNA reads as TGTGCCAGCAGACCTCTTGACAGGGACGTTGCCGAGCAGTACTTC. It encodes CASRPLDRDVAEQYF.